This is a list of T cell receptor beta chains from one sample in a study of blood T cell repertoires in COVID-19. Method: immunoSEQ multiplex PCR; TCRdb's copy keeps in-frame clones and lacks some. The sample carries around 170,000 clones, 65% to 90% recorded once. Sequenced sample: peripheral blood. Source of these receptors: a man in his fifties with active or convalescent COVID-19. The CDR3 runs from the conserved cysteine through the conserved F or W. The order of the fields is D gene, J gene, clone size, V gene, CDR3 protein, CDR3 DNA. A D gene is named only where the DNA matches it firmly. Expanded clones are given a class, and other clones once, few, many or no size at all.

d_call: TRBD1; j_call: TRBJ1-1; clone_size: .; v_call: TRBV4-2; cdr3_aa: CASSFTSGTGGTEAFF; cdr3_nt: TGTGCCAGCAGCTTTACTTCCGGGACAGGGGGCACTGAAGCTTTCTTT
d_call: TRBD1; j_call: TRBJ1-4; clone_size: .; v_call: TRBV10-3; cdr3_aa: CAVRTGEDEKLFF; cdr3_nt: TGTGCCGTAAGGACAGGGGAGGATGAAAAACTGTTTTTT
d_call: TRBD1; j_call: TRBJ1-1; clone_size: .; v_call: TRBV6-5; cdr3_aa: CASQTWDSGPRVF; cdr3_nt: TGTGCCTCACAGACGTGGGACAGCGGACCTCGGGTCTTT
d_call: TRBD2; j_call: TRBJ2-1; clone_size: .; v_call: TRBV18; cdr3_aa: CASSQRGVGNEQFF; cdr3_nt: TGTGCCAGCTCACAGCGGGGGGTTGGCAATGAGCAGTTCTTC
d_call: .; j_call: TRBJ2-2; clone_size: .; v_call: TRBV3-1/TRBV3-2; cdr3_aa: CASTDITGELFF; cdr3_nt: TGTGCCAGCACAGATATCACCGGGGAGCTGTTTTTT
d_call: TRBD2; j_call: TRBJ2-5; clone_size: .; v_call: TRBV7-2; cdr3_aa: CASSPRTSGEETQYF; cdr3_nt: TGTGCCAGCAGCCCAAGGACTAGCGGGGAAGAGACCCAGTACTTC
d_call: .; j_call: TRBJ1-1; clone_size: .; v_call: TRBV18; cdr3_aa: CASSPLQGMAEAFF; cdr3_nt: TGTGCCAGCTCGCCGTTACAGGGTATGGCTGAAGCTTTCTTT
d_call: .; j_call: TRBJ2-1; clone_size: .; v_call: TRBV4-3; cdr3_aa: CASSQVRGNEQFF; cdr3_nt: TGCGCCAGCAGCCAAGTCAGGGGCAATGAGCAGTTCTTC
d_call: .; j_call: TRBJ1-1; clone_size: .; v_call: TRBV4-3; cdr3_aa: CASSQDWQAARAFF; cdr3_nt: TGCGCCAGCAGCCAAGATTGGCAGGCCGCCAGAGCTTTCTTT
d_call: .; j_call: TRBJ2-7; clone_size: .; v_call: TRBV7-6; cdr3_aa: CASPKIVHYSYEQYF; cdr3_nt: TGTGCCAGCCCAAAGATCGTACACTACTCCTACGAGCAGTACTTC
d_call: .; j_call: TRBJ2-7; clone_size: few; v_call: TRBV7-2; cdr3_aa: CATAGTRVYEQYF; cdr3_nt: TGTGCCACCGCCGGGACACGGGTCTACGAGCAGTACTTC
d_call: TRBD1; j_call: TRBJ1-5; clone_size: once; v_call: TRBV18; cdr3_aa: CASSPTTGGNQPQHF; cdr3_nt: TGTGCCAGCTCACCAACGACAGGGGGCAATCAGCCCCAGCATTTT
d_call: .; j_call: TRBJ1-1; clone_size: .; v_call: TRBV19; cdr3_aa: CASSPGPHRSNTEAFF; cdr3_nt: TGTGCCAGTAGTCCTGGCCCCCACCGTTCTAACACTGAAGCTTTCTTT
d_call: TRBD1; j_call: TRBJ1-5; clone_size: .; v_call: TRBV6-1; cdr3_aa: CASSGLQGAWGNQPQHF; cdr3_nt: TGTGCCAGCAGTGGACTACAGGGGGCTTGGGGCAATCAGCCCCAGCATTTT
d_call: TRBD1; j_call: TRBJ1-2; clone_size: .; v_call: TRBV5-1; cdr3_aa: CASSLVGQGDGYTF; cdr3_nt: TGCGCCAGCAGCTTGGTGGGTCAGGGGGACGGCTACACCTTC
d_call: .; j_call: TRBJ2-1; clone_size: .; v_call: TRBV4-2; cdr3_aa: CASSQDRGYEQFF; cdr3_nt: TGTGCCAGCAGCCAAGACAGGGGCTATGAGCAGTTCTTC
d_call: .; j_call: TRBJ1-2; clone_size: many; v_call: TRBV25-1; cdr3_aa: CASSEYDRPYGYTF; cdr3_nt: TGTGCCAGCAGTGAATATGACAGACCCTATGGCTACACCTTC
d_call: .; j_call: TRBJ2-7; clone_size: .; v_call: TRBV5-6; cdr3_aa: CASSQGKSTGRQYF; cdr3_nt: TGTGCCAGCAGCCAAGGAAAATCAACAGGGAGACAGTACTTC
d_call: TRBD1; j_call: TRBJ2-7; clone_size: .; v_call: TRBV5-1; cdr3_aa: CASSLVGQSAHEQYF; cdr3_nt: TGCGCCAGCAGCTTGGTGGGACAGAGTGCGCACGAGCAGTACTTC
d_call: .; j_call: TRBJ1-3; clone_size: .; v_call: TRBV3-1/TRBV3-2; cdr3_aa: CASSQDGRGRGNTIYF; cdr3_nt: TGTGCCAGCAGCCAAGATGGGCGGGGAAGGGGAAACACCATATATTTT
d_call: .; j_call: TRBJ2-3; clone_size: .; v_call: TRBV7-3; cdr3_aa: CASSYSTSTDTQYF; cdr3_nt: TGTGCCAGCAGCTATTCTACTAGCACAGATACGCAGTATTTT
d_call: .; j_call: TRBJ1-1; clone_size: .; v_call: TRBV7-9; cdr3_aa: CASSLLRDVEAFF; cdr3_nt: TGTGCCAGCAGCTTATTGAGGGATGTTGAAGCTTTCTTT
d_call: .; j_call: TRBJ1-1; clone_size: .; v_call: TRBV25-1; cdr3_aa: CASSPRRIQDTEAFF; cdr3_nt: TGTGCCAGCAGTCCCCGTAGGATACAGGACACTGAAGCTTTCTTT
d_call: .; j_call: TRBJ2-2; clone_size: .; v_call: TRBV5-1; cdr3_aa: CASSGRTASTGELFF; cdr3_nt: TGCGCCAGCTCCGGACGGACAGCAAGCACCGGGGAGCTGTTTTTT
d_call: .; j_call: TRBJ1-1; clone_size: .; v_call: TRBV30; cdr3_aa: CAWSAGVNTEAFF; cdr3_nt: TGTGCCTGGAGTGCAGGGGTGAACACTGAAGCTTTCTTT
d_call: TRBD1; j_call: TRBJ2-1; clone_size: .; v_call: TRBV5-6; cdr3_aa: CASRGDRSSYNEQFF; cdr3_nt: TGTGCCAGCAGGGGGGACAGGAGCTCCTACAATGAGCAGTTCTTC
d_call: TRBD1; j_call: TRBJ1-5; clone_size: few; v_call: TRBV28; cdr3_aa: CASSPGQGYQPQHF; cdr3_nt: TGTGCCAGCAGCCCGGGACAGGGTTACCAGCCCCAGCATTTT
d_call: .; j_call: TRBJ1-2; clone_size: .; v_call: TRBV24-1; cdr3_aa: CATSAGSYGYTF; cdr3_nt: TGTGCCACCAGTGCAGGGTCCTATGGCTACACCTTC
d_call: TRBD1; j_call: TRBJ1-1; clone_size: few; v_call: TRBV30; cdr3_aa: CAWNGGTGNTEAFF; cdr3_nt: TGTGCCTGGAACGGCGGGACAGGGAACACTGAAGCTTTCTTT
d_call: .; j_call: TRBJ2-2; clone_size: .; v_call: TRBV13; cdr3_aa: CASSPGTLGTGELFF; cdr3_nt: TGTGCCAGCAGCCCCGGGACTTTGGGGACCGGGGAGCTGTTTTTT
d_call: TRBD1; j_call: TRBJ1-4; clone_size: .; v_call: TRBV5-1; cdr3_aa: CASSLVAGGSEKLFF; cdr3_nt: TGCGCCAGCAGCTTGGTTGCAGGGGGAAGTGAAAAACTGTTTTTT
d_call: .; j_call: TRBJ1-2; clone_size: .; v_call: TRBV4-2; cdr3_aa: CASSQQGGYTF; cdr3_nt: TGTGCCAGCAGCCAACAGGGCGGCTACACCTTC
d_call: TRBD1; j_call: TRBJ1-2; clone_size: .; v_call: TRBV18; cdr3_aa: CASSQTGVYGYTF; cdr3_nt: TGTGCCAGCTCACAGACAGGGGTCTATGGCTACACCTTC
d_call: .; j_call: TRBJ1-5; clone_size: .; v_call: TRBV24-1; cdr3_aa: CATSDYAHQPQHF; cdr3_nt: TGTGCCACCAGTGACTACGCCCATCAGCCCCAGCATTTT
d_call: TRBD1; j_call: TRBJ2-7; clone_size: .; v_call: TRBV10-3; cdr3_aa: CAISAGQGLYEQYF; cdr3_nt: TGTGCCATCAGTGCGGGACAGGGGTTATACGAGCAGTACTTC
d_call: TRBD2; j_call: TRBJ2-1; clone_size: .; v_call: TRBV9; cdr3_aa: CASSVGLAGDSGKQFF; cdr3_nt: TGTGCCAGCAGCGTAGGGCTAGCGGGGGACTCCGGGAAGCAGTTCTTC
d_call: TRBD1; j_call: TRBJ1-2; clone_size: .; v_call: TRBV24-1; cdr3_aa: CATGTGGAAGGYTF; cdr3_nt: TGTGCCACCGGTACAGGGGGCGCCGCGGGTGGCTACACCTTC
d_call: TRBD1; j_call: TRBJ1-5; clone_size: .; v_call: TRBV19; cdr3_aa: CASSIRQGVYQPQHF; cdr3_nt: TGTGCCAGTAGTATAAGGCAGGGGGTTTATCAGCCCCAGCATTTT
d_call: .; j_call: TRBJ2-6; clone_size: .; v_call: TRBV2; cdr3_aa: CASTPGAGADGANVLTF; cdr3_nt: TGTGCCAGCACGCCCGGGGCAGGGGCTGATGGGGCCAACGTCCTGACTTTC
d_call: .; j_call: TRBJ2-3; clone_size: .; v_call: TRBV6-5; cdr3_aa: CASSYSNGGIDTQYF; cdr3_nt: TGTGCCAGCAGTTACTCGAATGGAGGGATAGATACGCAGTATTTT
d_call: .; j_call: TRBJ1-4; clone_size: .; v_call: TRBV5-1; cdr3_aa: CASSDRTTNEKLFF; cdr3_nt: TGCGCCAGCAGCGACAGAACAACTAATGAAAAACTGTTTTTT